The clone carrying this T cell receptor beta chain was detected only once. Its antigen is currently unknown. The sample originates from a study of cytomegalovirus exposure and HLA in healthy donors. Findings and caveats of the study: According to the study, around 180 TCR beta chains were cytomegalovirus-associated.

Profiling relied on immunoSEQ multiplex PCR, and the TCRdb table lists in-frame clones only, not all of them. The table shows some 110,000 clones, with 75% to 90% occurring only once. This clonotype was sampled from a man aged 18 to 35 in good health and CMV-seropositive. Sequenced: PBMCs.

The DNA of the CDR3 is TGTGCCAGCAGCTTAGGTCCCAGCGCCTACTATGGCTACACCTTC. It specifies CASSLGPSAYYGYTF. V and J are TRBV11-2 and TRBJ1-2; D unclear. CDR3 length: 15 amino acids. Germline V gene sequence: CDR1 SGHAT, CDR2 FQNNGV. The V end was cut by 1 base, the J end by 3 bases, with 12 bases between.